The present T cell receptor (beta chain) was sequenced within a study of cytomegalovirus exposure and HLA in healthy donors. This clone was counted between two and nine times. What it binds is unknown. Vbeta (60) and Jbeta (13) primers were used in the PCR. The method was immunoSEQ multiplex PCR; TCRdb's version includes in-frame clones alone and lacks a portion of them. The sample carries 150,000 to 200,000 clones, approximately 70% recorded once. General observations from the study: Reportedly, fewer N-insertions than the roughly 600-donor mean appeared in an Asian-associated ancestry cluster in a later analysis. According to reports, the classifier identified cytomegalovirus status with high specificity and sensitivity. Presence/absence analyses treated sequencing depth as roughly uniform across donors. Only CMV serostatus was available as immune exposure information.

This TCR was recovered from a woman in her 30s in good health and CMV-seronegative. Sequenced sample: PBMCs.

The DNA for the CDR3 is TGTGCCACCAGCAGAGATCAACGGAGTGAGCAGTTCTTC. Amino acid sequence: CATSRDQRSEQFF. J is TRBJ2-1 and V is TRBV15, with D hard to call. V was shortened by 0 bases and J by 9 bases, with 9 bases between the two germline ends. CDR1 and CDR2 from the germline V gene are LNHNV and YYDKDF (reference sequence). The CDR3 contains 13 residues.